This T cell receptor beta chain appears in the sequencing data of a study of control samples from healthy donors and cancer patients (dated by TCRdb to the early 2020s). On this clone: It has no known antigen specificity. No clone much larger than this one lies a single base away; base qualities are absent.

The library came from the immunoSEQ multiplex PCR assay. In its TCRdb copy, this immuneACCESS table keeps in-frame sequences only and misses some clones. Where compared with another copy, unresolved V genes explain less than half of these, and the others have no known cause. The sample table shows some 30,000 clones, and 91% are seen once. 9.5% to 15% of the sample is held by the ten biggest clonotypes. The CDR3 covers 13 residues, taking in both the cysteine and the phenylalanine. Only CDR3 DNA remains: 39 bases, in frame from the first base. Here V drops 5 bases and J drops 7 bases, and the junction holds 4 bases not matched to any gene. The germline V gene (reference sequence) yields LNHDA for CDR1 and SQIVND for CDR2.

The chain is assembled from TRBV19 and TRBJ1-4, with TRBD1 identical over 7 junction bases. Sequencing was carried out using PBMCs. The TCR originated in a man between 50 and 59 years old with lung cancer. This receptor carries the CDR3 CASSYRGSEKLFF. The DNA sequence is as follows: TGTGCCAGTAGTTACAGGGGTTCTGAAAAACTGTTTTTT.